This T cell receptor beta chain stems from a study of identical twins. Using its own MiXCR run on the 5' RACE reads, TCRdb lists one record per CDR3 protein. The repertoire consists of 500,000 to 650,000 distinct CDR3 sequences, with 20% to 25% occurring once and the leading ten covering approximately 0.52%. The same specimen was also included in a second study, on yellow fever vaccine responses in identical twins.

Sequenced input: CD4+ T cells sorted from blood. The sequence was collected from a woman younger than 35 in good health.

CDR3: CASIGGISFSSYNEQFF. The DNA of the CDR3 is TGTGCCAGCATTGGCGGGATCTCCTTCTCTTCCTACAATGAGCAGTTCTTC. This sequence joins TRBV6-1 and TRBJ2-1; weak D call: TRBD2 (6 bases). Germline lookup yields CDR1 MNHNS and CDR2 SASEGT. This CDR3 is built from 17 residues. Trimming took off 7 bases at V and 1 base at J, with 20 bases between the two ends.